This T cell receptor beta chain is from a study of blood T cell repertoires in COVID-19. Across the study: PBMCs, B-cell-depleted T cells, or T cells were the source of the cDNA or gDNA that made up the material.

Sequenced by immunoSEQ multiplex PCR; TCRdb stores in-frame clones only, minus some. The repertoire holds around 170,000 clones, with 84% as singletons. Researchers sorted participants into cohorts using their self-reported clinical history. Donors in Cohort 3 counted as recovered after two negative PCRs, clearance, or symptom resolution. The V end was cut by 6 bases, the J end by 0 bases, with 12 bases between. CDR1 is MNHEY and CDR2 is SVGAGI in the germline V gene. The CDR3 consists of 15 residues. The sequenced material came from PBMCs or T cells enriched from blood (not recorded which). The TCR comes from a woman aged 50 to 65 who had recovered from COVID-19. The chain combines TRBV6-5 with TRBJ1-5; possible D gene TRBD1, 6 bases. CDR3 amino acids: CASRNTGYSNQPQHF. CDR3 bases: TGTGCCAGCAGAAACACAGGGTATAGCAATCAGCCCCAGCATTTT.